The rows below give T cell receptor beta chains drawn from one sample of a study of blood T cell repertoires in COVID-19. Profiling relied on immunoSEQ multiplex PCR, and the TCRdb table lists in-frame clones only, not all of them. This sample yields 110,000 or so clones, of which 75% to 90% are seen a single time; roughly 7% belongs to the top ten. Sequencing was done on a sample of peripheral blood. These receptors all stem from a woman aged 50 to 65 with acute or convalescent COVID-19. CDR3s include the opening cysteine and the closing phenylalanine or tryptophan. A D gene is named only where the DNA matches it firmly. Where a row states a size, it is once, few, many or the class of an expanded clone; other rows omit it.

clone_size,j_call,v_call,d_call,cdr3_nt,cdr3_aa
few,TRBJ1-1,TRBV11-3,TRBD1,TGTGCCAGCAGCCCCGGACAGGGGGCGTCTGGGGAAGCTTTCTTT,CASSPGQGASGEAFF
.,TRBJ2-1,TRBV30,TRBD1,TGTGCCTGGACCTGGGGGACAGGGGAGCGAAATGAGCAGTTCTTC,CAWTWGTGERNEQFF
.,TRBJ2-1,TRBV10-2,TRBD2,TGCGCCAGCGGGGGGGGCTCCTACAATGAGCAGTTCTTC,CASGGGSYNEQFF
.,TRBJ1-1,TRBV19,.,TGTGCCAGTAGTTCCCGCCCGGGACAAGACATGAACACTGAAGCTTTCTTT,CASSSRPGQDMNTEAFF
.,TRBJ2-7,TRBV6-5,TRBD1,TGTGCCAGCAGCCGGGACAGGTCTAGCTCCTACGAGCAGTACTTC,CASSRDRSSSYEQYF
.,TRBJ1-2,TRBV2,TRBD1,TGTGCCAGCAGCTGGACAGGGGGTTCCCCCTTC,CASSWTGGSPF
.,TRBJ1-2,TRBV20-1,.,TGCAGTGCTAGTCCCCAGCCAGGGGACTACACCTTC,CSASPQPGDYTF
.,TRBJ1-1,TRBV19,TRBD1,TGTGCCAGTAAAGACAGACAGGGACGTACGACTGAAGCTTTCTTT,CASKDRQGRTTEAFF
.,TRBJ1-5,TRBV5-6,.,TGTGCCAGCAGCTTCGGTCGCAATCAGCCCCAGCATTTT,CASSFGRNQPQHF
.,TRBJ2-3,TRBV5-1,TRBD2,TGCGCCAGCAGCTTTTTAGCGGGGAAGATCACAGATACGCAGTATTTT,CASSFLAGKITDTQYF
.,TRBJ1-3,TRBV7-7,TRBD1,TGTGCCAGCAGCCGGGACAGGGCAGCTGGAAACACCATATATTTT,CASSRDRAAGNTIYF
.,TRBJ2-3,TRBV7-6,TRBD2,TGTGCCAGCAGCTTGAGCGGGGGGGCTGGTCCAGATACGCAGTATTTT,CASSLSGGAGPDTQYF
.,TRBJ1-5,TRBV19,TRBD1,TGTGCCAGTAGTTGGGGGACAGATAGCAATCAGCCCCAGCATTTT,CASSWGTDSNQPQHF
.,TRBJ2-7,TRBV10-3,TRBD1,TGTGCCATCTCCGGGACAGGGATCTACGAGCAGTACTTC,CAISGTGIYEQYF
.,TRBJ2-3,TRBV7-9,TRBD2,TGTGCCAGCAGCTTATACGGCGGGGGGGCCCCAGATACGCAGTATTTT,CASSLYGGGAPDTQYF
.,TRBJ2-1,TRBV6-2/TRBV6-3,TRBD2,TGTGCCAGCAGTTACTCGCCGAACCTAAGACTAGCGGGGAGAAATGAGCAGTTCTTC,CASSYSPNLRLAGRNEQFF
.,TRBJ2-5,TRBV4-1,.,TGCGCCAGCAGCCAAGATAGTCGGAGTTGGGAGACCCAGTACTTC,CASSQDSRSWETQYF
few,TRBJ1-2,TRBV5-1,.,TGCGCCAGCAGCGCGACAGTGAGCAACTATGGCTACACCTTC,CASSATVSNYGYTF
.,TRBJ2-3,TRBV3-1/TRBV3-2,.,TGTGCCAGCAGCCCCAGCGCGGTGGATACGCAGTATTTT,CASSPSAVDTQYF
.,TRBJ1-5,TRBV11-2,TRBD1,TGTGCCAGCAGCCCGGCGGGACAGGGGTTTAGTAATCAGCCCCAGCATTTT,CASSPAGQGFSNQPQHF
.,TRBJ2-2,TRBV12-5,.,TGTGCTAGGCAGAACAGCACCGGGGAGCTGTTTTTT,CARQNSTGELFF
.,TRBJ2-7,TRBV19,TRBD2,TGTGCCAGTAGTACTACCGGGACTAGATCCTACGAGCAGTACTTC,CASSTTGTRSYEQYF
.,TRBJ1-1,TRBV14,.,TGTGCCAGCAGCCAGCGGGGGCTGGGGGCTTTCTTT,CASSQRGLGAFF
.,TRBJ2-7,TRBV2,TRBD1,TGTGCCAGCAGTGGGAACAGGGGGATCGTGGAGCAGTACTTC,CASSGNRGIVEQYF
.,TRBJ1-1,TRBV5-1,.,TGCGCCAGCAGCTTGAGAGGGAACACTGAAGCTTTCTTT,CASSLRGNTEAFF
.,TRBJ1-3,TRBV6-1,.,TGTGCCAGCAGTGAAAGAGAGTCCGGGATTACTGGAAACACCATATATTTT,CASSERESGITGNTIYF
.,TRBJ1-2,TRBV6-5,.,TGTGCCAGCAGTTACTCGAAGCGACGGGGGGTTTATGGCTACACCTTC,CASSYSKRRGVYGYTF
.,TRBJ2-7,TRBV27,.,TGTGCCAGCAGTTTAGTAGACCGGCAGGGCCACCATTTTTTCACCTACGAGCAGTACTTC,CASSLVDRQGHHFFTYEQYF
.,TRBJ1-1,TRBV5-1,.,TGCGCCAGCAGCCCCGGCGGCAGGGGGAACACTGAAGCTTTCTTT,CASSPGGRGNTEAFF